The clone carrying this T cell receptor beta chain was picked up a small number of times. Antigen specificity is unknown. Authors of the study amplified TCR beta CDR3 regions from RNA transcripts. When the TCR CDR3 underwent first-round RT-PCR, the HTBI primer set was used. TCRdb passed the multiplex PCR reads through MiXCR, listing each CDR3 protein once. The table lists over 500,000 distinct CDR3 sequences, about 16% of them singletons. The data stem from a study of T cells in Graves' hyperthyroidism and ophthalmopathy. Study-level results: Blood also held most thyroid clonotypes expanded beyond 0.001. Ophthalmopathy was model-predicted a median about 7.1 months pre-onset.

The germline V and J ends were trimmed by 5 bases and 0 bases, with 20 bases remaining between them. CDR3 length: 18 residues. Germline values: CDR1 LNHNV, CDR2 YYDKDF (reference sequence). Sequenced material: blood. The TCR comes from a woman younger than 45 with Graves' ophthalmopathy. The V gene is TRBV15, the J gene TRBJ1-5; TRBD1 might be the D (6 bases). CDR3 residues: CATSPNEGGGYSNQPQHF. CDR3 nucleotide sequence: TGTGCCACCAGCCCTAACGAGGGGGGGGGTTATAGCAATCAGCCCCAGCATTTT.